This record concerns one T cell receptor beta chain sequence. The entry originates in a study of blood T cell repertoires in COVID-19. Study in general: COVID-19 samples, acute and convalescent, were from the United States, Italy and Spain.

Study members were between about 18 and 90 years old and lived in 24 US regions. The germline CDR1 and CDR2 sequences are MNHEY and SMNVEV (reference sequence). This CDR3 is built from 11 residues. The V gene lost 5 bases and the J gene lost 12 bases, with 10 bases spanning the gap. Per the original data handling: Cell counts per sample came from amplifying reference gene primers. Profiling relied on immunoSEQ multiplex PCR, and the TCRdb table lists in-frame clones only, not all of them. V and J calls and clone size are given by that table; D and trimming were obtained from the DNA. The table includes approximately 280,000 clones, 75% to 90% detected once.

This receptor was identified in a woman aged 50 to 60 who had recovered from COVID-19. Sequencing input: PBMCs or T cells enriched from blood (not recorded which). This chain joins TRBV27 and TRBJ1-4; D uncertain. The CDR3 DNA reads TGTGCCAGCAGTAACCTGACTGAACTGTTTTTT. Its translation: CASSNLTELFF.